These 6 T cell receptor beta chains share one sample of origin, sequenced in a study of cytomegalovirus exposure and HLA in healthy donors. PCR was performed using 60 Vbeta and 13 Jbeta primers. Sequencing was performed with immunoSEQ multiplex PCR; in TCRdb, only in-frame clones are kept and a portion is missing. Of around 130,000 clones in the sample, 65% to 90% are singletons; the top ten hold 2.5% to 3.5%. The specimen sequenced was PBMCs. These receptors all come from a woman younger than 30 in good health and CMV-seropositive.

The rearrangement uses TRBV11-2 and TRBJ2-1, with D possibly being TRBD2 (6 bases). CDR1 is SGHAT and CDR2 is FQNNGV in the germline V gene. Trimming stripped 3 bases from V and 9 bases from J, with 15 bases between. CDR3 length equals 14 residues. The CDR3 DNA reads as TGTGCCAGCAGCTTGACGACTAGTGGGGCTGAGCAGTTCTTC. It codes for CASSLTTSGAEQFF.

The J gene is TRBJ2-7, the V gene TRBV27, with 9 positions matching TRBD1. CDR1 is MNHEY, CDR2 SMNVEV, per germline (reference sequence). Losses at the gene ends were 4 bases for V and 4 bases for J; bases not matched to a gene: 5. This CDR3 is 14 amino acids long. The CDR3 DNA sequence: TGTGCCAGCAGTTCCCTGGGGACAGGGTACGAGCAGTACTTC. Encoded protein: CASSSLGTGYEQYF.

The CDR3 reads CASTPPSLRQPQHF. The CDR3 nucleotides are TGTGCCAGCACCCCGCCCTCTCTCAGGCAGCCCCAGCATTTT. The chain links TRBV9 to TRBJ1-5; D not certain. Trimming took off 6 bases at V and 7 bases at J, with 17 bases between the two ends. Germline V gene lookup returns CDR1 SGDLS and CDR2 YYNGEE. The CDR3 covers 14 residues. Together with reference TRBV9 and TRBJ1-5, the CDR3 gives the full variable domain: DSGVTQTPKHLITATGQRVTLRCSPRSGDLSVYWYQQSLDQGLQFLIQYYNGEERAKGNILERFSAQQFPDLHSELNLSSLELGDSALYFCASTPPSLRQPQHFGDGTRLSIL.

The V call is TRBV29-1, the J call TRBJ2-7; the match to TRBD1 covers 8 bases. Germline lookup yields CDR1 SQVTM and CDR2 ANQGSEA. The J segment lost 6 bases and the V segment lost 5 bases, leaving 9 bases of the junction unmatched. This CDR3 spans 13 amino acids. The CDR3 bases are TGCAGCGTTTCGGCCGAGGACAGGGTCGAGCAGTACTTC. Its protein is CSVSAEDRVEQYF.

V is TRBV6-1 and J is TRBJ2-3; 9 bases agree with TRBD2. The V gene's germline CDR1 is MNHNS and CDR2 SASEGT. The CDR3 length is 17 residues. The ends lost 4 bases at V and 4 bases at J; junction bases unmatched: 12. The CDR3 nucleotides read TGTGCCAGCAGTGTGGAGGGAGCGGGGGGCTTGTCAGATACGCAGTATTTT. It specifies CASSVEGAGGLSDTQYF.

DNA for the CDR3: TGTGCCAGCAGACCTAGTCTAAGAGGGCAGTACTTC. The encoded protein is CASRPSLRGQYF. The chain joins TRBV2 to TRBJ2-7, with D unresolved. V was shortened by 6 bases and J by 9 bases, with 15 bases between the two germline ends. The CDR3 extends over 12 amino acids. CDR1 and CDR2 (germline): SNHLY, FYNNEI.